A single sample is the source of the 29 T cell receptor beta chains below, sequenced in a study of shared clonotypes between healthy human individuals. Generated by immunoSEQ multiplex PCR, the TCRdb table keeps only in-frame clones and is missing some. Among 600,000 to 800,000 clones listed, around 77% were seen once. The sample consisted of memory CD4+ T cells sorted from blood. Noted subset: CD45RA-negative fraction. The receptors were gathered from a woman aged 25 to 39 in good health.

This clone was seen only a few times. The rearrangement joins TRBV6-1 to TRBJ1-1; D is perhaps TRBD1 (6 bases). Trimming stripped 6 bases from V and 1 base from J, with 12 bases between. The CDR3 has 14 amino acids. Germline V CDR1 and CDR2: MNHNS, SASEGT. Here the CDR3 DNA reads TGTGCCAGCAGACCGGGACAAAAGAACACTGAAGCTTTCTTT. Encoded protein: CASRPGQKNTEAFF.

This chain joins TRBV5-1 and TRBJ2-5; D call uncertain. Germline CDR1 reads SGHRS; CDR2 reads YFSETQ. The CDR3 contains 15 residues. Deletions cut 4 bases from V and 0 bases from J, with 13 bases between. In nucleotides, the CDR3 is TGCGCCAGCAGCCCCGGCAGCTCGTACCAAGAGACCCAGTACTTC. Translating it yields CASSPGSSYQETQYF.

In DNA, the CDR3 is TGTGCCAGCAAGCGGGACGGAACCTACGAGCAGTACTTC. Protein product: CASKRDGTYEQYF. The chain has TRBV2 and TRBJ2-7; 7 bases match TRBD2. Trimming removed 7 bases from V and 2 bases from J; junction bases left unmatched: 5. Germline assignment: CDR1 SNHLY and CDR2 FYNNEI. This CDR3 region has 13 residues. Combining the CDR3 with reference TRBV2 and TRBJ2-7 gives the whole variable domain EPEVTQTPSHQVTQMGQEVILRCVPISNHLYFYWYRQILGQKVEFLVSFYNNEISEKSEIFDDQFSVERPDGSNFTLKIRSTKLEDSAMYFCASKRDGTYEQYFGPGTRLTVT.

This clone was detected only a few times. The V gene is TRBV6-1, the J gene TRBJ2-1; TRBD2 agrees at 7 bases. The CDR3 spans 16 residues. The ends lost 2 bases at V and 3 bases at J; junction bases unmatched: 7. Germline lookup yields CDR1 MNHNS and CDR2 SASEGT. The CDR3 region has the DNA TGTGCCAGCAGTGAATCTCCGGGAGGTGTCTACAATGAGCAGTTCTTC. It is translated as CASSESPGGVYNEQFF.

The chain couples TRBV19 to TRBJ1-2; a weak D match, TRBD1 (5 bases). The germline CDR1 and CDR2 sequences are LNHDA and SQIVND (reference sequence). V gave up 9 bases and J gave up 4 bases, with 15 bases separating them. CDR3 size: 13 residues. CDR3 in DNA: TGTGCCAGCACGCCCGACAGACCCTATGGCTACACCTTC. Protein: CASTPDRPYGYTF.

This clone was detected a few times. This rearrangement joins TRBV5-1 to TRBJ2-4; 9 nucleotides line up with TRBD1. Germline-derived CDR1 and CDR2 are SGHRS and YFSETQ. The CDR3 extends over 13 amino acids. Trimming took 4 bases from V and 6 from J; bases not matched to a gene: 2. The CDR3: CASSMGQGNIQYF. For the CDR3, the DNA is TGCGCCAGCAGCATGGGACAGGGAAACATTCAGTACTTC.

The J gene is TRBJ2-5, the V gene TRBV30; D might be TRBD2 (5 bases). V gave up 3 bases and J gave up 5 bases, with 10 bases separating them. The CDR3 loop spans 12 amino acids. Germline CDR1 is GTSNPN and CDR2 is SVGIG (reference sequence). This CDR3 is CAWSASGETQYF. Here the CDR3 DNA reads TGTGCCTGGAGCGCCTCGGGGGAGACCCAGTACTTC.

A word on this clone: The same CDR3 arises from other DNA sequences in this sample as well. The chain has TRBV5-1 and TRBJ2-3; 9 nucleotides match TRBD1. The CDR3 is 14 residues long. Germline lookup yields CDR1 SGHRS and CDR2 YFSETQ. The J segment lost 4 bases and the V segment lost 2 bases, leaving 2 bases of the junction unmatched. The CDR3 region has the DNA TGCGCCAGCAGCTTAGGACAGGGGTCAGATACGCAGTATTTT. Translation gives CASSLGQGSDTQYF.

The rearrangement links TRBV7-9 to TRBJ1-1; tentative D call: TRBD1 (6 bases). The CDR3 sequence is 13 residues long. Trimming cost V 7 bases and J 4 bases, with 13 bases left between them. Germline V gene lookup returns CDR1 SEHNR and CDR2 FQNEAQ (reference sequence). The CDR3 reads CASNEGVVTEAFF. The CDR3 coding sequence is TGTGCCAGCAATGAGGGGGTGGTCACTGAAGCTTTCTTT. The variable domain in full, completed from reference TRBV7-9 and TRBJ1-1, reads DTGVSQNPRHKITKRGQNVTFRCDPISEHNRLYWYRQTLGQGPEFLTYFQNEAQLEKSRLLSDRFSAERPKGSFSTLEIQRTEQGDSAMYLCASNEGVVTEAFFGQGTRLTVV.

The chain is built from TRBV28 and TRBJ2-7; the D gene is possibly TRBD2 (5 bases). The length of the CDR3 is 14 residues. V gave up 3 bases and J gave up 5 bases, with 14 bases separating them. Germline CDR1 MDHEN, CDR2 SYDVKM. CDR3 amino acids: CASSFPGVINEQYF. The CDR3 DNA follows: TGTGCCAGCAGTTTTCCCGGGGTGATAAACGAGCAGTACTTC.

In nucleotides, the CDR3 is TGTGCCAGCAGCCCGGGACAGGGGGCGAAAGTTCAGCCCCAGCATTTT. This translates into CASSPGQGAKVQPQHF. The chain has TRBV11-2 and TRBJ1-5, with TRBD1 matching 12 bases. Germline lookup yields CDR1 SGHAT and CDR2 FQNNGV. The CDR3 covers 16 residues. The V gene end was trimmed by 5 bases and the J gene end by 6 bases; junction bases not matched to a gene: 8.

This clone has a single count. This rearrangement joins TRBV18 to TRBJ2-7; the D call may be TRBD1 or TRBD2 (5 bases each). The CDR3 loop spans 16 amino acids. Germline-derived CDR1 and CDR2 are KGHSH and LQKENI. Trimming pared 3 bases from V and 1 base from J, leaving 16 bases between. This chain's CDR3 is CASSPPGRAISYEQYF. CDR3 nucleotide sequence: TGTGCCAGCTCACCCCCGGGGCGCGCTATATCCTACGAGCAGTACTTC.

The chain couples TRBV27 to TRBJ2-7; TRBD2 matches at 13 bases. Germline lookup yields CDR1 MNHEY and CDR2 SMNVEV (reference sequence). The V segment lost 1 base and the J segment 7 bases; nucleotides outside the gene matches: 7. The CDR3 is 16 amino acids. This CDR3 is CASSLWTSGRLSEQYF. The CDR3 bases are TGTGCCAGCAGTTTATGGACTAGCGGGAGATTGTCAGAGCAGTACTTC.

This chain links TRBV19 with TRBJ2-1, with TRBD2 as a possible D gene (6 bases). The V gene lost 3 bases and the J gene lost 7 bases, with 13 bases spanning the gap. Germline V gene lookup returns CDR1 LNHDA and CDR2 SQIVND (reference sequence). The CDR3 loop spans 14 amino acids. In nucleotides, the CDR3 is TGTGCCAGTAGTATTCCCGGGAGAAGGAATGAGCAGTTCTTC. Its translation: CASSIPGRRNEQFF. Complete variable domain (other parts from reference TRBV19 and TRBJ2-1): DGGITQSPKYLFRKEGQNVTLSCEQNLNHDAMYWYRQDPGQGLRLIYYSQIVNDFQKGDIAEGYSVSREKKESFPLTVTSAQKNPTAFYLCASSIPGRRNEQFFGPGTRLTVL.

V gene TRBV7-6 combines with J gene TRBJ2-3; D ambiguous. CDR3 length: 11 residues. Germline CDR1 reads SGHVS; CDR2 reads FNYEAQ. V was shortened by 3 bases and J by 3 bases, with 1 base between the two germline ends. The CDR3 protein is CASSLTDTQYF. The CDR3 nucleotides read TGTGCCAGCAGCTTGACAGATACGCAGTATTTT.

V and J are TRBV18 and TRBJ2-1; D not certain. The CDR3 spans 14 residues. The germline V and J ends were trimmed by 4 bases and 0 bases, with 7 bases remaining between them. The V gene's germline CDR1 is KGHSH and CDR2 LQKENI. CDR3 region: CASSHGNSYNEQFF. CDR3 DNA: TGTGCCAGCTCACACGGAAACTCCTACAATGAGCAGTTCTTC.

This clone occurred once. The chain has TRBV7-9 and TRBJ2-7; the D is unclear. This CDR3 has 15 residues. V was cut by 1 base and J by 2 bases, with 12 bases left in between. CDR1 and CDR2 (germline): SEHNR, FQNEAQ (reference sequence). CDR3 coding DNA: TGTGCCAGCAGCTTAGGATCCCAGGCAGCCTACGAGCAGTACTTC. It specifies CASSLGSQAAYEQYF.

The chain couples TRBV6-1 to TRBJ1-4; 10 positions match TRBD1. The CDR3 length is 18 residues. Germline V gene lookup returns CDR1 MNHNS and CDR2 SASEGT. V was pared by 4 bases and J by 7 bases, with 15 bases of the junction left unmatched. For the CDR3, the DNA is TGTGCCAGCAGTGGAATGGGGACAGGGGTCCGAAGCAGTGAAAAACTGTTTTTT. This translates into CASSGMGTGVRSSEKLFF.

The chain uses TRBV5-1 and TRBJ2-4; TRBD1 matches at 9 bases. The CDR3 is made up of 12 amino acids. CDR1 is SGHRS and CDR2 is YFSETQ in the germline V gene. The V and J ends lost 4 bases and 7 bases, in that order; junction bases with no gene match: 0. CDR3 region: CASSGQGNIQYF. In nucleotides, the CDR3 is TGCGCCAGCAGCGGACAGGGGAACATTCAGTACTTC.

This clone was detected a few times. The chain carries TRBV7-9 and TRBJ1-1, with D maybe TRBD1 (5 bases). Germline V CDR1 and CDR2: SEHNR, FQNEAQ (reference sequence). Trimming stripped 5 bases from V and 7 bases from J, with 11 bases between. The CDR3 runs to 12 residues. As DNA, the CDR3 is TGTGCCAGCAGCGTCGACAGATTTGAAGCTTTCTTT. It yields the protein CASSVDRFEAFF.

J is TRBJ1-1 and V is TRBV6-1, with TRBD1 matching 7 bases. Germline V gene sequence: CDR1 MNHNS, CDR2 SASEGT. V lost 7 bases to trimming and J lost 7 bases; unmatched junction nucleotides: 12. This CDR3 comprises 14 residues. DNA for the CDR3: TGTGCCAGCACCAACGGACAGGCCAGCTATGAAGCTTTCTTT. It translates to CASTNGQASYEAFF.

In this sample, this clone turned up once. This chain connects TRBV5-1 to TRBJ2-2; D uncertain. Germline V gene data show CDR1 as SGHRS and CDR2 as YFSETQ. Deletions cut 1 base from V and 5 bases from J, with 12 bases between. CDR3 size: 15 residues. The chain's CDR3 is CASSLRFHETGELFF. DNA for the CDR3: TGCGCCAGCAGCTTGCGGTTCCATGAGACCGGGGAGCTGTTTTTT. The full variable domain, in which reference TRBV5-1 and TRBJ2-2 provide the parts outside the CDR3, is KAGVTQTPRYLIKTRGQQVTLSCSPISGHRSVSWYQQTPGQGLQFLFEYFSETQRNKGNFPGRFSGRQFSNSRSEMNVSTLELGDSALYLCASSLRFHETGELFFGEGSRLTVL.

This chain connects TRBV27 to TRBJ2-7, with D possibly TRBD1 on 5 matching bases. CDR3 length: 14 amino acids. Trimming pared 3 bases from V and 0 bases from J, leaving 9 bases between. Looked up from germline, CDR1 is MNHEY and CDR2 is SMNVEV (reference sequence). The CDR3 region has the DNA TGTGCCAGCAGTTTTAACAGGATCTCCTACGAGCAGTACTTC. The encoded protein is CASSFNRISYEQYF.

The J gene is TRBJ2-5, the V gene TRBV29-1; D is unclear. Trimming cost V 3 bases and J 0 bases, with 5 bases left between them. The CDR3 runs 12 residues. Germline CDR1 SQVTM, CDR2 ANQGSEA. In DNA, the CDR3 is TGCAGCGTTGATACGGACCAAGAGACCCAGTACTTC. Its translation: CSVDTDQETQYF. The whole variable domain, remainder taken from reference TRBV29-1 and TRBJ2-5, is SAVISQKPSRDICQRGTSLTIQCQVDSQVTMMFWYRQQPGQSLTLIATANQGSEATYESGFVIDKFPISRPNLTFSTLTVSNMSPEDSSIYLCSVDTDQETQYFGPGTRLLVL.

Concerning this clone itself: A read error may be the cause here, since a much bigger clone is one base away. This sequence joins TRBV6-6 and TRBJ2-3; D is uncertain. The CDR3 is made up of 11 amino acids. Trimming took 6 bases from V and 2 from J, leaving 3 bases between them. CDR1 MNHNY and CDR2 SVGAGI come from the germline V gene (reference sequence). CDR3 bases: TGTGCCAGCAGCGACACAGATACGCAGTATTTT. Translated: CASSDTDTQYF.

This clone is termed medium-sized. The rearrangement joins TRBV18 to TRBJ2-1; a possible D gene is TRBD2 (6 bases). This CDR3 has 15 amino acids. V was trimmed by 2 bases and J by 8 bases, leaving 16 bases between them. Per the germline V gene, CDR1 is KGHSH and CDR2 is LQKENI. CDR3 in DNA: TGTGCCAGCTCACCAGTGGGGGGAGTCGTCCATGAGCAGTTCTTC. This sequence encodes CASSPVGGVVHEQFF.

This clone turned up a few times. The chain combines TRBV15 with TRBJ1-5; D uncertain. Germline CDR1 and CDR2: LNHNV and YYDKDF (reference sequence). Trimming removed 0 bases at V and 6 bases at J, with 12 bases between. There are 15 residues in the CDR3. CDR3 coding DNA: TGTGCCACCAGCAGAGATCCTGGGGTGGGTCAGCCCCAGCATTTT. This gives the protein CATSRDPGVGQPQHF.

The chain employs TRBV6-6 and TRBJ2-7; a possible D gene is TRBD2 (5 bases). This CDR3 spans 12 amino acids. Germline V gene data show CDR1 as MNHNY and CDR2 as SVGAGI (reference sequence). Trimming cost V 5 bases and J 0 bases, with 5 bases left between them. For the CDR3, the DNA is TGTGCCAGCAGTACTAGCTCCTACGAGCAGTACTTC. As protein: CASSTSSYEQYF.

In its sample, this clone was seen once. The rearrangement uses TRBV5-1 and TRBJ2-3, with unresolved D. Germline CDR1 SGHRS, CDR2 YFSETQ. The V end was cut by 0 bases, the J end by 6 bases, with 11 bases between. CDR3 size: 14 residues. As DNA, the CDR3 is TGCGCCAGCAGCTTGGCCCAGGTGTATGATACGCAGTATTTT. Translated: CASSLAQVYDTQYF.